A selection of T cell receptor beta chains follows, all from one sample in a study of shared clonotypes between healthy human individuals. Profiled with immunoSEQ multiplex PCR; TCRdb holds only in-frame clones, not every one. The top ten clones hold 0.9% to 1.3% of a sample with just over 2,000,000 clones, about 95% of them seen once. The sequenced material came from naive CD8+ T cells sorted from blood. The receptors stem from a man younger than 35 in good health. Each CDR3 is given with its conserved first and last residue. D genes are given only for firm matches. Size values are once, few and many counts, or a class for expanded clones, and some rows have none.

TGTGCCAGCAGTTTGCTGCCGAGGACCGGGGAGCTGTTTTTT,CASSLLPRTGELFF,-,TRBJ2-2,-,TRBV27
TGTGCCAGCAGCTTGGAGACAGGGACGATTGGCTACGAGCAGTACTTC,CASSLETGTIGYEQYF,TRBD1,TRBJ2-7,-,TRBV7-6
TGTGCCAGCAGCGACTGGGGTGATAATGAGCAGTTCTTC,CASSDWGDNEQFF,-,TRBJ2-1,-,TRBV9
TGTGCCAGCAGCTTAGGGTTGCGGGAGGGCCGCCTCTACGAGCAGTACTTC,CASSLGLREGRLYEQYF,TRBD2,TRBJ2-7,once,TRBV13
TGTGCCAGCAGTTACTCGGGGACTTTTGGGGACACTGAAGCTTTCTTT,CASSYSGTFGDTEAFF,-,TRBJ1-1,few,TRBV6-6
TGTGCCAGCAGCCCGGGGCCTGGAGGCTACGAGCAGTACTTC,CASSPGPGGYEQYF,-,TRBJ2-7,-,TRBV5-6
TGTGCCTGGAGTGTAGTCGGGAATGAAAAACTGTTTTTT,CAWSVVGNEKLFF,-,TRBJ1-4,-,TRBV30
TGTGCCAGCAGCGTCCCGGGGGACAGGACAAACACCGGGGAGCTGTTTTTT,CASSVPGDRTNTGELFF,TRBD1,TRBJ2-2,-,TRBV9
TGTGCCAGCAGCTTAGTTAGTAGCTCCTACGAGCAGTACTTC,CASSLVSSSYEQYF,-,TRBJ2-7,-,TRBV7-9
TGTGCCAGTAGTTTGGGGAACACTGAAGCTTTCTTT,CASSLGNTEAFF,-,TRBJ1-1,once,TRBV19
TGCGCCAGCAGCTTGGAACTAGCGGGAGCAGATACGCAGTATTTT,CASSLELAGADTQYF,TRBD2,TRBJ2-3,-,TRBV5-1
TGTGCCACTGAAGACAGCTACTCCTACGAGCAGTACTTC,CATEDSYSYEQYF,-,TRBJ2-7,-,TRBV27
TGTGCCTGGAGTGTACTTGACGGACTGGTATCCTTAAATGAGCAGTTCTTC,CAWSVLDGLVSLNEQFF,-,TRBJ2-1,-,TRBV30
TGTGCCAGCAGCACGCGGGACACCTCTGGAAACACCATATATTTT,CASSTRDTSGNTIYF,-,TRBJ1-3,-,TRBV7-8
TGTGCCAGTAGTATTGCTAGCGAGTACGAGCAGTACTTC,CASSIASEYEQYF,-,TRBJ2-7,-,TRBV19
TGTGCCAGCAGCCACCGCGGTGGTAATTCACCCCTCCACTTT,CASSHRGGNSPLHF,-,TRBJ1-6,-,TRBV5-4
TGTGCCAGCAGTGTGGGGGGGTCTTACTACGAGCAGTACTTC,CASSVGGSYYEQYF,TRBD2,TRBJ2-7,-,TRBV27
TGTGCCAGCAGCGAAAGGGGTACAGATACGCAGTATTTT,CASSERGTDTQYF,-,TRBJ2-3,-,TRBV13
TGCGCCAGCAGCCAAGATCCCGGACAGCCTAATGAAAAACTGTTTTTT,CASSQDPGQPNEKLFF,-,TRBJ1-4,-,TRBV4-1
TGTGCCAGCAGCTTAGCTCCGGCTGCAAGCTCCTACGAGCAGTACTTC,CASSLAPAASSYEQYF,-,TRBJ2-7,-,TRBV7-6
TGTGCCAGCAGTTACACCCCCGCGGACAGGGGTTACGAGCAGTACTTC,CASSYTPADRGYEQYF,TRBD1,TRBJ2-7,-,TRBV6-5
TGTGCCAGCAGCTGGGACAGGACTACGGGGTGGGAGCAGTACTTC,CASSWDRTTGWEQYF,TRBD1,TRBJ2-7,-,TRBV11-2
TGTGCCAGCAGCCAAGTGGGGTCAGTCACCGGGGAGCTGTTTTTT,CASSQVGSVTGELFF,-,TRBJ2-2,-,TRBV4-2